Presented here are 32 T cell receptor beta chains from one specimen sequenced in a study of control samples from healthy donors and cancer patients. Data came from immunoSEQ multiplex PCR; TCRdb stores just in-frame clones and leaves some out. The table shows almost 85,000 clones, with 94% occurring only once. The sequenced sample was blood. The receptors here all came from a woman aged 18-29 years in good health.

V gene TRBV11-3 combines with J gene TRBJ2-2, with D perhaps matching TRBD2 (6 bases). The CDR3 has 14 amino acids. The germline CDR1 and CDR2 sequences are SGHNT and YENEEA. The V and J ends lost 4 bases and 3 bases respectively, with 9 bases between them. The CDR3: CASSSWEDTGELFF. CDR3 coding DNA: TGTGCCAGCAGCTCGTGGGAGGACACCGGGGAGCTGTTTTTT.

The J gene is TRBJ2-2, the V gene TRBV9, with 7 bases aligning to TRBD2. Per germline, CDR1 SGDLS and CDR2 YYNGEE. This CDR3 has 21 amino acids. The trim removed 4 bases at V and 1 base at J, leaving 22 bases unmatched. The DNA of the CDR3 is TGTGCCAGCAGCCCAACGAACCTCCCCCCAGCGGGGCACGGGAACACCGGGGAGCTGTTTTTT. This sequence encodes CASSPTNLPPAGHGNTGELFF. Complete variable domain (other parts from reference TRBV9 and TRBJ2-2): DSGVTQTPKHLITATGQRVTLRCSPRSGDLSVYWYQQSLDQGLQFLIQYYNGEERAKGNILERFSAQQFPDLHSELNLSSLELGDSALYFCASSPTNLPPAGHGNTGELFFGEGSRLTVL.

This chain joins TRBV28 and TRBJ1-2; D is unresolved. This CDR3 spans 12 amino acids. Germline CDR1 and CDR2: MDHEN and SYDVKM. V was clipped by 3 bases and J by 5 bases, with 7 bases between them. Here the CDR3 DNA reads TGTGCCAGCAGTTTGACTACGTATGGCTACACCTTC. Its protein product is CASSLTTYGYTF.

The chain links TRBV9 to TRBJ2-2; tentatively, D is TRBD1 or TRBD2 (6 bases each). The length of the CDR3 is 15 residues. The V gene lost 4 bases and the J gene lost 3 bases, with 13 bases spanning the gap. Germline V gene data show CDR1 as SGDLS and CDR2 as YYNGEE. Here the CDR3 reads CASSLRDTYTGELFF. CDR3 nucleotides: TGTGCCAGCAGCCTGCGGGACACCTACACCGGGGAGCTGTTTTTT.

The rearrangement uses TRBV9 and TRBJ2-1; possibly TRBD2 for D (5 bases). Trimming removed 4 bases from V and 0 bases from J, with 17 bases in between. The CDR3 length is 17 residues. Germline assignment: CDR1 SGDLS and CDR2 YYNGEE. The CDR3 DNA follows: TGTGCCAGCAGCCCCCGGCAACTAGGCGGCTCCTACAATGAGCAGTTCTTC. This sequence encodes CASSPRQLGGSYNEQFF.

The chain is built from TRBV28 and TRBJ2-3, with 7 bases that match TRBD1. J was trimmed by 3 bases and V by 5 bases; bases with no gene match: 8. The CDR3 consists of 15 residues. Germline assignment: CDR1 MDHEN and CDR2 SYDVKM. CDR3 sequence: CASSARDRHTDTQYF. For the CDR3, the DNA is TGTGCCAGCAGTGCCCGGGACAGACATACAGATACGCAGTATTTT.

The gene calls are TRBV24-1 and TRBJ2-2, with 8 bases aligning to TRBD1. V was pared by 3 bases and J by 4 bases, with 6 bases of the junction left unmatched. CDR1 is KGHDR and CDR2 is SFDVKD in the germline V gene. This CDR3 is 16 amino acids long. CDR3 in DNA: TGTGCCACCAGTGATATGCAGGGGGCTAGCACCGGGGAGCTGTTTTTT. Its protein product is CATSDMQGASTGELFF.

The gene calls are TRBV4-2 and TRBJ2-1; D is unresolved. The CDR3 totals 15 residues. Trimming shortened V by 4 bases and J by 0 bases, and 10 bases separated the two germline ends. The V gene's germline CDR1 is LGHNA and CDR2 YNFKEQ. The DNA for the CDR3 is TGTGCCAGCAGCCCCAAGAGTGACTCCTACAATGAGCAGTTCTTC. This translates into CASSPKSDSYNEQFF.

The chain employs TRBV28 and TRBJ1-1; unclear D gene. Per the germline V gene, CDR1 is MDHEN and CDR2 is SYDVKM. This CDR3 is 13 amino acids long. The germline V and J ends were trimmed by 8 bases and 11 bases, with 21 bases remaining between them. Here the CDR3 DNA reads TGTGCCAGCTTTTCCCACCTTGGGCTGGGGGCTTTCTTT. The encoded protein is CASFSHLGLGAFF.

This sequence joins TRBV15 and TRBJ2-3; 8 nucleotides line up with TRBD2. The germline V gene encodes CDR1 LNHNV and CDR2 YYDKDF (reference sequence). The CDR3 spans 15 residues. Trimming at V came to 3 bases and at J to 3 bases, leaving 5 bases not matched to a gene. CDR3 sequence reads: CATSSGGAETDTQYF. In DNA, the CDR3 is TGTGCCACCAGCAGCGGGGGGGCCGAAACAGATACGCAGTATTTT.

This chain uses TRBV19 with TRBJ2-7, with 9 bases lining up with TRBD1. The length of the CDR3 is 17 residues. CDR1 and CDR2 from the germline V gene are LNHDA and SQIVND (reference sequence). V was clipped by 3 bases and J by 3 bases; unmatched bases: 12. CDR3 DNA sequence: TGTGCCAGTAGTATGAGGGACAGGGCGTCTGTGGACTACGAGCAGTACTTC. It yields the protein CASSMRDRASVDYEQYF.

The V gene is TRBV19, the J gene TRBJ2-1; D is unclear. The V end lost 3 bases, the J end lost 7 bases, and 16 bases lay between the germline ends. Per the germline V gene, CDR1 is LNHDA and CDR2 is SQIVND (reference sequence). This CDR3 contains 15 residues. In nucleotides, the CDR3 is TGTGCCAGTAGTATTGGAACTACACCTACAAATGAGCAGTTCTTC. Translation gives CASSIGTTPTNEQFF.

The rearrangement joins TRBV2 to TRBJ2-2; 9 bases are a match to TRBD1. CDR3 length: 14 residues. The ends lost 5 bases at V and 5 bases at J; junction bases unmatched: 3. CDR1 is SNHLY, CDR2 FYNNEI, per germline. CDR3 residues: CASSRDRATGELFF. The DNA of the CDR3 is TGTGCCAGCAGTCGGGACAGGGCAACCGGGGAGCTGTTTTTT.

In nucleotides, the CDR3 is TGCGCCAGCAGTGAGTCGGGATTCTCCAACGTCCTGACTTTC. This sequence encodes CASSESGFSNVLTF. This rearrangement joins TRBV10-1 to TRBJ2-6; D gene uncertain. V was cut by 0 bases and J by 8 bases, with 8 bases left in between. This CDR3 contains 14 residues. CDR1 is WNHNN, CDR2 SYGVQD, per germline (reference sequence).

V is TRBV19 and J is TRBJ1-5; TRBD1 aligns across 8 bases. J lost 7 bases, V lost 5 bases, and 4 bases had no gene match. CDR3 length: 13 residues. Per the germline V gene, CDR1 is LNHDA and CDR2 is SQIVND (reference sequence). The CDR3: CASSPGQGQPQHF. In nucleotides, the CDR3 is TGTGCCAGTAGTCCCGGACAGGGCCAGCCCCAGCATTTT.

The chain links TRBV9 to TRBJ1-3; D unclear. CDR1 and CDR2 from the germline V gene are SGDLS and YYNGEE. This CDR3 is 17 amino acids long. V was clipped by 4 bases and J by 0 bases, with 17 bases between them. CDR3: CASSPTPGLISGNTIYF. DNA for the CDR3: TGTGCCAGCAGCCCCACCCCGGGTCTGATCTCTGGAAACACCATATATTTT.

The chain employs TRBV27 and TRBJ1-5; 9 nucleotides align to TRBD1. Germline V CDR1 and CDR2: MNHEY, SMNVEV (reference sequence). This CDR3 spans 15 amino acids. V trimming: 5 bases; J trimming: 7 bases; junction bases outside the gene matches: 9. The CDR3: CASSPRDRAIQPQHF. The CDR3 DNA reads TGTGCCAGCAGTCCCCGGGACAGGGCCATCCAGCCCCAGCATTTT.

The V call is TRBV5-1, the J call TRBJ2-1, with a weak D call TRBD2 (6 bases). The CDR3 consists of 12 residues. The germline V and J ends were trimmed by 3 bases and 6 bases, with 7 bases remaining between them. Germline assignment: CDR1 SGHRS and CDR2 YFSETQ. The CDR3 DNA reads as TGCGCCAGCAGCTGGGACTTCAATGAGCAGTTCTTC. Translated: CASSWDFNEQFF.

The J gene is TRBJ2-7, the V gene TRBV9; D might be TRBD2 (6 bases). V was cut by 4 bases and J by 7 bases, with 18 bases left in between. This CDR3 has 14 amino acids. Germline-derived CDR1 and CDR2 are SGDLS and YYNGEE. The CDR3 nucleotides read TGTGCCAGCAGCCCCATAGCGGCCGATGGGGAGCAGTACTTC. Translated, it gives CASSPIAADGEQYF.

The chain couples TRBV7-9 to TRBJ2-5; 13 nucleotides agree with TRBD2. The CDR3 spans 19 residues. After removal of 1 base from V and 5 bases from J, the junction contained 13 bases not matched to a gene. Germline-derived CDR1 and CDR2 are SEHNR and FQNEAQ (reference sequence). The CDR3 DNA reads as TGTGCCAGCAGCTTAGGACCTACCGGGACTAGCGGGGAGCGGGAGACCCAGTACTTC. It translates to CASSLGPTGTSGERETQYF.

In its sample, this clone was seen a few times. The CDR3 sequence is CASSLGTGSNQPQHF. The CDR3 nucleotides are TGTGCCAGCAGCTTAGGGACAGGGAGCAATCAGCCCCAGCATTTT. The rearrangement joins TRBV7-9 to TRBJ1-5, with 8 bases lining up with TRBD1. CDR3 length: 15 residues. The V segment lost 1 base and the J segment 1 base; nucleotides outside the gene matches: 0. Germline values: CDR1 SEHNR, CDR2 FQNEAQ (reference sequence).

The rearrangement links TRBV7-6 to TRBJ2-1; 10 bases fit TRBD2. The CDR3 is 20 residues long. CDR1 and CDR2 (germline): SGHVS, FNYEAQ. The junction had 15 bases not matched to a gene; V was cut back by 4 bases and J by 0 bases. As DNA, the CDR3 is TGTGCCAGCAGCTCCTTGGGGCTAGCGGGGGCCTTGAGCTCCTACAATGAGCAGTTCTTC. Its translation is CASSSLGLAGALSSYNEQFF.

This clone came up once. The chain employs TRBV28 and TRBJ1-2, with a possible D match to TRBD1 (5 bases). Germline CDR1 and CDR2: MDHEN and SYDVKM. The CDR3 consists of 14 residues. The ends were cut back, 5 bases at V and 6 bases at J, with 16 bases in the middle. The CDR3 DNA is TGTGCCAGCAGTCGAGGCAGGGAGGAGGATGGCTACACCTTC. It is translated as CASSRGREEDGYTF.

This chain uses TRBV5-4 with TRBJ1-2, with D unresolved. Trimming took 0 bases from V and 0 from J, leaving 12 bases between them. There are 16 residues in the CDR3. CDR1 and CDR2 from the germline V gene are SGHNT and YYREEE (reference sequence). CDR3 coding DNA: TGTGCCAGCAGCTTGGGTAGGACTCAAGCTAACTATGGCTACACCTTC. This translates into CASSLGRTQANYGYTF.

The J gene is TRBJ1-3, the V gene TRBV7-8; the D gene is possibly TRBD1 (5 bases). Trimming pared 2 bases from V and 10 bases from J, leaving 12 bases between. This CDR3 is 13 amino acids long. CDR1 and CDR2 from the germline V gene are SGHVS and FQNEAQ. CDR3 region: CASSLQRDGTIYF. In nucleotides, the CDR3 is TGTGCCAGCAGCTTACAGCGGGACGGGACCATATATTTT.

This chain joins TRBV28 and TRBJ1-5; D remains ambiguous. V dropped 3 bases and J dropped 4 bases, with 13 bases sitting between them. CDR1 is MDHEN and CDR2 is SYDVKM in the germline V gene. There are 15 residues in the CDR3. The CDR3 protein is CASSFMGPQNQPQHF. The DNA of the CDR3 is TGTGCCAGCAGTTTTATGGGCCCGCAAAATCAGCCCCAGCATTTT.

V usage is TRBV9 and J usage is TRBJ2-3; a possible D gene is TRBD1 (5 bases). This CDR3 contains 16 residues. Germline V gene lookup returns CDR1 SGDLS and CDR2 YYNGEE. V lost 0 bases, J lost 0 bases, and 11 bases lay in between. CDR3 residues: CASSVEGQGSTDTQYF. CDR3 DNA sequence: TGTGCCAGCAGCGTAGAGGGGCAGGGTAGCACAGATACGCAGTATTTT.

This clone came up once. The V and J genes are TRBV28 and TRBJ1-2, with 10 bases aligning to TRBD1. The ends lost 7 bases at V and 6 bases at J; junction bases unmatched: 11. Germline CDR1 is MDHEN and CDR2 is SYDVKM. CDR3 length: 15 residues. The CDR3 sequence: CASTARDRGTNGYTF. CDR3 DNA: TGTGCCAGCACCGCCCGGGACAGGGGAACCAATGGCTACACCTTC.

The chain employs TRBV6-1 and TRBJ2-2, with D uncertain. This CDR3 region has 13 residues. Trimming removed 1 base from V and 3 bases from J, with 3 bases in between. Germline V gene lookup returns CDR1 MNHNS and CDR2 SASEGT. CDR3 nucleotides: TGTGCCAGCAGTGAAGTTTACACCGGGGAGCTGTTTTTT. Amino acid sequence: CASSEVYTGELFF.

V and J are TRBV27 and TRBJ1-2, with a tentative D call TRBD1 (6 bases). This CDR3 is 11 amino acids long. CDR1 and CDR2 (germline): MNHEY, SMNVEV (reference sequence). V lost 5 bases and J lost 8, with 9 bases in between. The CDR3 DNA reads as TGTGCCAGCAGTGAGGGGGGCGGCTACACCTTC. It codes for CASSEGGGYTF.

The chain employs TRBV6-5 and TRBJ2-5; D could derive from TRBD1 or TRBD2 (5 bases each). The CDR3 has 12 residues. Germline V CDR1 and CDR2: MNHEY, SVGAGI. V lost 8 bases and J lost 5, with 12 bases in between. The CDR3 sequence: CASPGTGETQYF. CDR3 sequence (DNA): TGTGCCAGCCCAGGGACCGGCGAGACCCAGTACTTC.

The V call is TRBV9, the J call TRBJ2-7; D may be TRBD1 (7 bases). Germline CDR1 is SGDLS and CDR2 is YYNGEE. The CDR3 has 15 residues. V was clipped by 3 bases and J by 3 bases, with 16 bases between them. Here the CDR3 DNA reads TGTGCCAGCAGCGAGAGGGGGGACAGAAGCTACGAGCAGTACTTC. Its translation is CASSERGDRSYEQYF.